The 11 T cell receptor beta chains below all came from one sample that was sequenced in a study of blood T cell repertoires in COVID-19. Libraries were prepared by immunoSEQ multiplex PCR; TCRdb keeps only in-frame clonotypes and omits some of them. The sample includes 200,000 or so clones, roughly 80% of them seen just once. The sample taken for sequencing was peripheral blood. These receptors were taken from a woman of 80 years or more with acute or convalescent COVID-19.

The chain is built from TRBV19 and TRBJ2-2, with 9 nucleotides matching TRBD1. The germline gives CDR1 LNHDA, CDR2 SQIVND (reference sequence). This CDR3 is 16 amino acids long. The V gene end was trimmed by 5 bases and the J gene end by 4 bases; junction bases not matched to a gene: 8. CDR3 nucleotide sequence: TGTGCCAGTAGTCGCCGGGACAGGGAAATCACCGGGGAGCTGTTTTTT. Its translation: CASSRRDREITGELFF.

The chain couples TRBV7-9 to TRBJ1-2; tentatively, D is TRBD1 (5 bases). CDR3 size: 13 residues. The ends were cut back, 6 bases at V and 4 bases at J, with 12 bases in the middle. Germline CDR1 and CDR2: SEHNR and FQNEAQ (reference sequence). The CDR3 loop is CASSPQGLYGYTF. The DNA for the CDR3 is TGTGCCAGCAGTCCTCAGGGTCTCTATGGCTACACCTTC.

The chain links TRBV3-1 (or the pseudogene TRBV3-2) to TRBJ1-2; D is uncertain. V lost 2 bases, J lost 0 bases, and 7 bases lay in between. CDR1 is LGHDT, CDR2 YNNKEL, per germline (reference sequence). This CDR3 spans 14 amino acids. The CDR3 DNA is TGTGCCAGCAGCCAAAATCTAGCTAACTATGGCTACACCTTC. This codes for CASSQNLANYGYTF.

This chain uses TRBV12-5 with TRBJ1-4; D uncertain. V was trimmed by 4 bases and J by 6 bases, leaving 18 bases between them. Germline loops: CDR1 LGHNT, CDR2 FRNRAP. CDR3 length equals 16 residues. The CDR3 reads CASGSPTGGGHEKLFF. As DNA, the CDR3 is TGTGCTAGTGGTTCACCTACGGGAGGTGGCCATGAAAAACTGTTTTTT.

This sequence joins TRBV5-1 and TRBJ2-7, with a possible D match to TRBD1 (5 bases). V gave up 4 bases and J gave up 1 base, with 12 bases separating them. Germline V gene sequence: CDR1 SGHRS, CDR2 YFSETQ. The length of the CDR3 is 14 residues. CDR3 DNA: TGCGCCAGCAGCGTCATGCCAGGGTCCTACGAGCAGTACTTC. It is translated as CASSVMPGSYEQYF. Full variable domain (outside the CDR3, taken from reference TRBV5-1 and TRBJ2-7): KAGVTQTPRYLIKTRGQQVTLSCSPISGHRSVSWYQQTPGQGLQFLFEYFSETQRNKGNFPGRFSGRQFSNSRSEMNVSTLELGDSALYLCASSVMPGSYEQYFGPGTRLTVT.

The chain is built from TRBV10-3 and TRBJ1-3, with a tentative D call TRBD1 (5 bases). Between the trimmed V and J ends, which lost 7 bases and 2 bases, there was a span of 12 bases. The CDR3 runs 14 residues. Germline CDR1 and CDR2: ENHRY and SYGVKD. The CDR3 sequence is CAIKAGVAGNTIYF. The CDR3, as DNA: TGTGCCATCAAGGCGGGGGTGGCTGGAAACACCATATATTTT.

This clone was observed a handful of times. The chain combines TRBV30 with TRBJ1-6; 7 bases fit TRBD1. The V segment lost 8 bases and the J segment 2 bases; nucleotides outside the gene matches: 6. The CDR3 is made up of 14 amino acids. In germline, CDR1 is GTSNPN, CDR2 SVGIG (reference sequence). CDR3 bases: TGTGCCACAGGGGCTAACGCCTATAATTCACCCCTCCACTTT. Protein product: CATGANAYNSPLHF.

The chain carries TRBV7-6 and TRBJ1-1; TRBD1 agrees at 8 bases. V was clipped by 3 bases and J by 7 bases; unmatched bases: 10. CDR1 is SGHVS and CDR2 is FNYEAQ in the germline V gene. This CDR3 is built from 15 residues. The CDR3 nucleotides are TGTGCCAGCAGCTTCTTGGGACAGGCACTCCATGAAGCTTTCTTT. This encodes CASSFLGQALHEAFF.

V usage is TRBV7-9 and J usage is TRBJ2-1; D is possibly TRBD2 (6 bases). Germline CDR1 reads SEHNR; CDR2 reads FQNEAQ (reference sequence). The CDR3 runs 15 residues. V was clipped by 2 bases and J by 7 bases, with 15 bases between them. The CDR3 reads CASSLLAEEKNEQFF. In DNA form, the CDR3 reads TGTGCCAGCAGCTTATTAGCGGAAGAAAAAAATGAGCAGTTCTTC. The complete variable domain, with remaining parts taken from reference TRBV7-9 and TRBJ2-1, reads DTGVSQNPRHKITKRGQNVTFRCDPISEHNRLYWYRQTLGQGPEFLTYFQNEAQLEKSRLLSDRFSAERPKGSFSTLEIQRTEQGDSAMYLCASSLLAEEKNEQFFGPGTRLTVL.

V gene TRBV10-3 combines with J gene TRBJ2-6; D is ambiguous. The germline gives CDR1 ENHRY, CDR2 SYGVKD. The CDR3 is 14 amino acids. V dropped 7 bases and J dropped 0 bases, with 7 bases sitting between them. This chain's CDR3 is CAINNSSGANVLTF. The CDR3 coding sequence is TGTGCCATCAACAACAGCTCTGGGGCCAACGTCCTGACTTTC.

CDR3 bases: TGCAGTGCTAGAACAGGGGGCGAGCAGTACTTC. It encodes CSARTGGEQYF. The V and J genes are TRBV20-1 and TRBJ2-7; TRBD1 agrees at 8 bases. Germline CDR1 is DFQATT and CDR2 is SNEGSKA (reference sequence). This CDR3 is built from 11 residues. Germline trimming cut 2 bases from V and 6 bases from J; bases unmatched to any gene: 0.